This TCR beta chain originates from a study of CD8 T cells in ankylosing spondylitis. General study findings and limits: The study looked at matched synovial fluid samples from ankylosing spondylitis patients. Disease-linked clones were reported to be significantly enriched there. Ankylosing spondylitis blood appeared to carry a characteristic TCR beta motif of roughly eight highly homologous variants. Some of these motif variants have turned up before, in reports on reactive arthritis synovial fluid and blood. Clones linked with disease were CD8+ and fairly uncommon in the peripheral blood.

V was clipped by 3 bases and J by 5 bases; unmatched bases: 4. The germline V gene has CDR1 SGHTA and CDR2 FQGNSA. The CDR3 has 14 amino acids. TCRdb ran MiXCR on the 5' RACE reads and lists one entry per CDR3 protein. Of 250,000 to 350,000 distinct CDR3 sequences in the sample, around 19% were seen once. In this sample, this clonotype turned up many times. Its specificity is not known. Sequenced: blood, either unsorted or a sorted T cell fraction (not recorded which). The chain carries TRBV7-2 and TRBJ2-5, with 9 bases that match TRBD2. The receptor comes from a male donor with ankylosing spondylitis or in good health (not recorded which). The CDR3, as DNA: TGTGCCAGCAGCTTGGGAAGCGGGGGGGAGACCCAGTACTTC. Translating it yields CASSLGSGGETQYF.